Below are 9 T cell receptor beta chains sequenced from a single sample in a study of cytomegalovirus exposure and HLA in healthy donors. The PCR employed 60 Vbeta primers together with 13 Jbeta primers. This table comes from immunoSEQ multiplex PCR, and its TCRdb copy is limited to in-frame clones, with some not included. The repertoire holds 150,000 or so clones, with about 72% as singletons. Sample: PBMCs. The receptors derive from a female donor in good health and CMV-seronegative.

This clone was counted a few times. CDR3 DNA: TGTGCCAGCAGTTGGGCTAGGGACAGCTCTGGGGCCAACGTCCTGACTTTC. It is translated as CASSWARDSSGANVLTF. The V and J genes are TRBV28 and TRBJ2-6; 7 positions match TRBD1. The ends lost 4 bases at V and 0 bases at J; junction bases unmatched: 6. The CDR3 consists of 17 residues. Per the germline V gene, CDR1 is MDHEN and CDR2 is SYDVKM.

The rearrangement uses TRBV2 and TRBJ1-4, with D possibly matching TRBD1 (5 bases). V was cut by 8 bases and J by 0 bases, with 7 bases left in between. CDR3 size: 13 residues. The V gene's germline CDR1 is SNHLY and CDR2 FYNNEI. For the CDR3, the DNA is TGTGCCAGCGGGACTTCAACTAATGAAAAACTGTTTTTT. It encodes CASGTSTNEKLFF.

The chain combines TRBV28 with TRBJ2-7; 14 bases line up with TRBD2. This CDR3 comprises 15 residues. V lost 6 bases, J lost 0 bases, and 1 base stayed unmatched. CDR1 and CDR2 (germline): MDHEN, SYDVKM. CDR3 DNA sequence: TGTGCCAGCAGGGGGACTAGCGGGAGCTCCTACGAGCAGTACTTC. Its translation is CASRGTSGSSYEQYF.

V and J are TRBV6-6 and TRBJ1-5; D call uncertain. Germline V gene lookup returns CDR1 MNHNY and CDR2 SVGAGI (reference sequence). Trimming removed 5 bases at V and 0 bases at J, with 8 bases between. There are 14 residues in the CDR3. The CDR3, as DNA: TGTGCCAGCAGTCGGGGTTATAGCAATCAGCCCCAGCATTTT. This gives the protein CASSRGYSNQPQHF.

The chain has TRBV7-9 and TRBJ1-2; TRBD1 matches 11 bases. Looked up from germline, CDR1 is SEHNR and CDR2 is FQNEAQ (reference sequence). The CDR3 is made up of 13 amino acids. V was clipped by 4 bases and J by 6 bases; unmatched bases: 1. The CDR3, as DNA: TGTGCCAGCAGCTGGACAGGGGGCGATGGCTACACCTTC. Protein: CASSWTGGDGYTF.

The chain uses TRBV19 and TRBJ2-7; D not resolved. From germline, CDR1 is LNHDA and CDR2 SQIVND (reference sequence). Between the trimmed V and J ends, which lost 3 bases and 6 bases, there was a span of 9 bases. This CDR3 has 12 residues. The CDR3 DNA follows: TGTGCCAGTAGTATCACGGGTGGCGAGCAGTACTTC. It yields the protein CASSITGGEQYF.

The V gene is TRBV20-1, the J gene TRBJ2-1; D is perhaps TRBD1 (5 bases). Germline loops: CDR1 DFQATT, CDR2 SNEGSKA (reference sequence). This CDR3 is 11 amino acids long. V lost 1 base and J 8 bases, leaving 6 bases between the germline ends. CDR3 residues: CSARGGDEQFF. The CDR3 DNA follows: TGCAGTGCTAGAGGGGGCGATGAGCAGTTCTTC.

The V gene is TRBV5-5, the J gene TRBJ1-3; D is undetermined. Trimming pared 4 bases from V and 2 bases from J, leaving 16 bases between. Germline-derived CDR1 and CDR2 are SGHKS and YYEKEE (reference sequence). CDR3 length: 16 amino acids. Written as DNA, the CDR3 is TGTGCCAGCAGCGCCGACTTCCTCACAACTGGAAACACCATATATTTT. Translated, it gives CASSADFLTTGNTIYF.

CDR3 region: CASSGERQGRDGYTF. CDR3 nucleotide sequence: TGTGCCAGCAGTGGGGAGAGACAGGGTAGAGATGGCTACACCTTC. The V gene is TRBV6-1, the J gene TRBJ1-2; 7 bases are a match to TRBD1. CDR1 and CDR2 from the germline V gene are MNHNS and SASEGT. The CDR3 is 15 residues long. V dropped 4 bases and J dropped 6; count of bases not matched to a gene: 11.